This is a list of T cell receptor beta chains from one sample in a study of identical twins. MiXCR, applied by TCRdb to the 5' RACE reads, yields one record per CDR3 protein. Of some 660,000 distinct CDR3 sequences in the sample, under 9% are singletons; the top ten hold roughly 0.9%. This sample was shared with a second study, whose subject was yellow fever vaccine responses in identical twins.

Source material: PBMCs. The origin of the receptors is a woman younger than 35 in good health. The CDR3 runs from the conserved cysteine through the conserved F or W. The D gene is left open where the match is weak. Size is stated for part of the rows, as once, few or many counts, or as a class when the clone is expanded.

j_call cdr3_length v_call d_call clone_size cdr3_aa cdr3_nt
TRBJ2-1 16 TRBV15 TRBD2 many CATSNPSTSGSNEQFF TGTGCCACCAGCAACCCCTCGACTAGCGGGAGTAATGAGCAGTTCTTC
TRBJ1-5 13 TRBV12-3/TRBV12-4 NA NA CASRWDGNQPQHF TGTGCCAGCAGGTGGGACGGGAATCAGCCCCAGCATTTT
TRBJ2-3 19 TRBV5-7 TRBD2 many CASRKSGLAGSRATDTQYF TGTGCCAGCAGGAAATCGGGACTAGCGGGGTCTAGGGCCACAGATACGCAGTATTTT
TRBJ2-1 16 TRBV4-1 NA many CASSQDHASSYNEQFF TGCGCCAGCAGCCAAGATCATGCGAGTTCCTACAATGAGCAGTTCTTC
TRBJ1-2 16 TRBV5-1 TRBD1 NA CASSFGDQGVARGYTF TGCGCCAGCAGCTTCGGTGACCAGGGGGTCGCCCGCGGCTACACCTTC
TRBJ1-5 13 TRBV6-2/TRBV6-3 NA many CASVRQPNQPQHF TGTGCCAGCGTGAGACAGCCGAATCAGCCCCAGCATTTT
TRBJ2-1 15 TRBV5-6 TRBD2 NA CASSGTSAGGNEQFF TGTGCCAGCAGCGGGACTAGCGCTGGGGGCAATGAGCAGTTCTTC
TRBJ2-1 16 TRBV27 TRBD2 few CASGTAGGRTYNEQFF TGTGCCAGCGGGACTGCTGGCGGGAGGACCTACAATGAGCAGTTCTTC
TRBJ2-7 13 TRBV2 NA NA CASSTGAASEQYF TGTGCCAGCAGTACCGGCGCCGCCTCCGAGCAGTACTTC
TRBJ2-1 18 TRBV4-3 TRBD2 NA CASSQDLSAGADYNEQFF TGCGCCAGCAGCCAAGATCTTTCCGCGGGAGCTGACTACAATGAGCAGTTCTTC
TRBJ2-7 15 TRBV13 NA many CASSKKGDSSYEQYF TGTGCCAGCAGCAAAAAGGGGGACTCCTCCTACGAGCAGTACTTC